This T cell receptor beta chain was recorded in a study of blood T cell repertoires in COVID-19. Study details: The samples span acute and convalescent COVID-19 from the United States, Italy and Spain. T cells, B-cell-depleted T cells, or PBMCs supplied cDNA or gDNA.

The V gene's germline CDR1 is GTSNPN and CDR2 SVGIG (reference sequence). J was trimmed by 2 bases and V by 3 bases; bases with no gene match: 3. The CDR3 covers 13 residues. Original handling: Estimation of nucleated cell counts relied on the amplification of reference gene primers. Produced via immunoSEQ multiplex PCR; TCRdb's table is partial and in-frame only. Clone size and the V and J calls come from that table; the DNA yielded D and trimming. This sample has 140,000 or so clones; about 80% occur once, and the top ten carry around 16%. Comment on this clone: The identical CDR3 is also encoded by other nucleotide sequences in the sample.

The receptor comes from a man aged 45-65 years with acute or convalescent COVID-19. Sequencing was done on a sample of peripheral blood. The gene calls are TRBV30 and TRBJ2-5; 7 nucleotides align to TRBD1. The CDR3, as DNA: TGTGCCTGGAGCCGGGACAGACAAGAGACCCAGTACTTC. This encodes CAWSRDRQETQYF.